This record concerns one T cell receptor (beta chain) sequence. Antigen unknown. This record belongs to a study of T-cell reconstitution after alpha-beta-depleted transplantation in children. The CDR3 length is 15 residues. V lost 6 bases and J lost 2, with 20 bases in between. Germline CDR1 is DFQATT and CDR2 is SNEGSKA (reference sequence). Library preparation (for TCRbeta) was performed with unique molecular identifiers. TCRdb used MiXCR to reprocess the PCR reads, holding one entry per CDR3 protein. The sample has under 35,000 distinct CDR3 sequences; roughly a sixth are singletons. Study-level results: Reported findings indicate that, about two months after transplant, alpha-beta T cells came from several hundred expanded clones, which were derived from non-depleted graft cells. Counts and diversity of T cells one year after transplant came mostly from newly produced T cells. It was surviving recipient T cells and thymic progenitors that gave some patients high TCRbeta diversity at day 60.

The rearrangement links TRBV20-1 to TRBJ2-7, with D possibly being TRBD2 (6 bases). This sample comprised PBMCs, mostly from graft donor cells, obtained 60 days after TCRalphabeta/CD19-depleted stem cell transplant. The origin of this receptor is a male patient aged 2 to 10 who had a stem cell transplant for acute lymphoblastic leukemia, so the T cells may come from the graft donor. The CDR3 loop reads CSAARRRGTPYEQYF. The CDR3 DNA reads TGCAGTGCGGCACGCCGGAGGGGAACTCCCTACGAGCAGTACTTC.